The 32 T cell receptor beta chains below all came from one sample that was sequenced in a study of cytomegalovirus exposure and HLA in healthy donors. 60 Vbeta and 13 Jbeta primers were used in PCR. Profiled with immunoSEQ multiplex PCR; TCRdb holds only in-frame clones, not every one. The table includes tens of thousands of clones, approximately 80% detected once. The specimen sequenced was PBMCs. These receptors all come from a woman aged 18-30 years in good health and CMV-seronegative.

This clone was detected a few times. The rearrangement links TRBV5-4 to TRBJ2-1; 7 nucleotides match TRBD2. V shed 1 base and J 7 bases; nucleotides not matched to a gene: 8. Germline CDR1 reads SGHNT; CDR2 reads YYREEE (reference sequence). The CDR3 is 15 amino acids. The CDR3 is CASSLKWGGGNEQFF. The CDR3 DNA reads TGTGCCAGCAGCTTGAAGTGGGGGGGTGGGAATGAGCAGTTCTTC.

The genes are TRBV28 and TRBJ1-5, with 9 bases fitting TRBD1. The CDR3 totals 14 residues. Germline CDR1 MDHEN, CDR2 SYDVKM. V lost 6 bases to trimming and J lost 4 bases; unmatched junction nucleotides: 4. As DNA, the CDR3 is TGTGCCAGCAGCGGGACAGGGCCGAATCAGCCCCAGCATTTT. This encodes CASSGTGPNQPQHF. Looking up the rest from reference TRBV28 and TRBJ1-5 gives the full variable domain: DVKVTQSSRYLVKRTGEKVFLECVQDMDHENMFWYRQDPGLGLRLIYFSYDVKMKEKGDIPEGYSVSREKKERFSLILESASTNQTSMYLCASSGTGPNQPQHFGDGTRLSIL.

V is TRBV4-1 and J is TRBJ2-2; possible D gene TRBD2, 6 bases. The CDR3 spans 14 residues. Deletions cut 1 base from V and 6 bases from J, with 9 bases between. Germline assignment: CDR1 MGHRA and CDR2 YSYEKL. CDR3 amino acids: CASSQVAGSGELFF. DNA for the CDR3: TGCGCCAGCAGCCAAGTTGCGGGGTCCGGGGAGCTGTTTTTT.

The chain employs TRBV6-4 and TRBJ2-3; 7 positions match TRBD2. Germline lookup yields CDR1 MRHNA and CDR2 SNTAGT. V trimming: 5 bases; J trimming: 4 bases; junction bases outside the gene matches: 12. The CDR3 covers 16 residues. The CDR3: CASSLEAGDRADTQYF. The CDR3 DNA reads as TGTGCCAGCAGTCTGGAGGCGGGAGACAGAGCAGATACGCAGTATTTT.

The chain uses TRBV30 and TRBJ1-4; D gene unclear. In germline, CDR1 is GTSNPN, CDR2 SVGIG (reference sequence). The CDR3 is 15 residues long. V lost 2 bases, J lost 4 bases, and 14 bases lay in between. In nucleotides, the CDR3 is TGTGCCTGGAGTAGGAGGACGGGGATTAATGAAAAACTGTTTTTT. Its translation: CAWSRRTGINEKLFF.

The CDR3 loop reads CASSWASGGREQYF. In DNA form, the CDR3 reads TGTGCCAGCAGCTGGGCTAGCGGGGGGAGAGAGCAGTACTTC. This sequence joins TRBV11-2 and TRBJ2-7, with 11 nucleotides matching TRBD2. Germline CDR1 and CDR2: SGHAT and FQNNGV. The CDR3 totals 14 residues. J lost 7 bases, V lost 4 bases, and 6 bases had no gene match.

The genes are TRBV25-1 and TRBJ1-1; TRBD1 might be the D (6 bases). Trimming took off 2 bases at V and 11 bases at J, with 15 bases between the two ends. The CDR3 covers 13 residues. The germline V gene has CDR1 MGHDK and CDR2 SYGVNS. CDR3 in amino acids: CASSESVKGVAFF. The CDR3 DNA reads TGTGCCAGCAGTGAAAGCGTGAAGGGGGTTGCTTTCTTT.

This clone was found a few times. CDR3 nucleotide sequence: TGTGCCAGCAGCGTCGGCGTTGCGGGTCTCACAGATACGCAGTATTTT. As protein: CASSVGVAGLTDTQYF. The chain employs TRBV5-4 and TRBJ2-3; D may be TRBD2 (5 bases). The CDR3 extends over 16 amino acids. With 4 bases removed from V and 2 bases from J, the gap between germline ends came to 17 bases. Germline V lookup: CDR1 SGHNT, CDR2 YYREEE (reference sequence).

This clone came up a few times. The rearrangement joins TRBV2 to TRBJ2-2; 12 positions agree with TRBD1. Looked up from germline, CDR1 is SNHLY and CDR2 is FYNNEI. The CDR3 consists of 15 residues. V lost 5 bases to trimming and J lost 5 bases; unmatched junction nucleotides: 3. DNA for the CDR3: TGTGCCAGCAGTCCGGGACAGGGGGCGACCGGGGAGCTGTTTTTT. This sequence encodes CASSPGQGATGELFF.

V usage is TRBV5-1 and J usage is TRBJ2-7; possible D gene TRBD1, 6 bases. This CDR3 has 12 amino acids. V was cut by 3 bases and J by 4 bases, with 8 bases left in between. CDR1 and CDR2 (germline): SGHRS, YFSETQ. The CDR3 here is CASSYGQYEQYF. CDR3 nucleotide sequence: TGCGCCAGCAGCTACGGACAGTACGAGCAGTACTTC.

The gene calls are TRBV28 and TRBJ2-2; D is ambiguous. This CDR3 contains 18 residues. V was trimmed by 0 bases and J by 0 bases, leaving 14 bases between them. The germline V gene encodes CDR1 MDHEN and CDR2 SYDVKM. The CDR3 protein is CASSLWPTPIPNTGELFF. Written as DNA, the CDR3 is TGTGCCAGCAGTTTATGGCCGACACCAATCCCGAACACCGGGGAGCTGTTTTTT. The variable domain in full, completed from reference TRBV28 and TRBJ2-2, reads DVKVTQSSRYLVKRTGEKVFLECVQDMDHENMFWYRQDPGLGLRLIYFSYDVKMKEKGDIPEGYSVSREKKERFSLILESASTNQTSMYLCASSLWPTPIPNTGELFFGEGSRLTVL.

V usage is TRBV28 and J usage is TRBJ1-2; D is unresolved. Trimming removed 10 bases at V and 0 bases at J, with 9 bases between. This CDR3 has 12 amino acids. Looked up from germline, CDR1 is MDHEN and CDR2 is SYDVKM. The CDR3 is CATRRANYGYTF. The DNA of the CDR3 is TGTGCCACGAGGCGAGCTAACTATGGCTACACCTTC.

The chain recombines TRBV7-2 with TRBJ2-7; D gene uncertain. Germline values: CDR1 SGHTA, CDR2 FQGNSA. Trimming pared 2 bases from V and 6 bases from J, leaving 11 bases between. This CDR3 comprises 13 residues. The CDR3 reads CASSLNSHSEQYF. The CDR3 coding sequence is TGTGCCAGCAGCTTAAATTCCCACAGCGAGCAGTACTTC.

This chain connects TRBV4-3 to TRBJ1-1; tentative D call: TRBD1 (5 bases). The germline V and J ends were trimmed by 0 bases and 3 bases, with 11 bases remaining between them. This CDR3 is 15 amino acids long. From germline, CDR1 is LGHNA and CDR2 YSLEER. CDR3 in amino acids: CASSQDTGLDTEAFF. CDR3 bases: TGCGCCAGCAGCCAAGATACAGGTCTGGACACTGAAGCTTTCTTT.

This clone was counted once. The V and J genes are TRBV2 and TRBJ2-5; TRBD2 might be the D (6 bases). Trimming took 3 bases from V and 6 from J, leaving 14 bases between them. Germline values: CDR1 SNHLY, CDR2 FYNNEI. CDR3 length: 14 residues. CDR3 bases: TGTGCCAGCAGTGACAGGGAGGTGGTAAAGACCCAGTACTTC. The encoded protein is CASSDREVVKTQYF.

The genes are TRBV7-6 and TRBJ1-2, with 8 nucleotides matching TRBD1. J gave up 2 bases and V 1 base, and 3 bases lay outside the gene matches. This CDR3 region has 15 residues. CDR1 is SGHVS and CDR2 is FNYEAQ in the germline V gene. CDR3 nucleotide sequence: TGTGCCAGCAGCTTAGGGGCAGGGGGCAACTATGGCTACACCTTC. Translation gives CASSLGAGGNYGYTF.

The chain joins TRBV29-1 to TRBJ2-7; 10 nucleotides align to TRBD2. Losses at the gene ends were 8 bases for V and 1 base for J; bases not matched to a gene: 5. This CDR3 comprises 13 residues. Germline V gene sequence: CDR1 SQVTM, CDR2 ANQGSEA. This CDR3 is CSTRTSGSYEQYF. CDR3 sequence (DNA): TGCAGCACCAGGACTAGCGGATCCTACGAGCAGTACTTC.

This clone was picked up a small number of times. The rearrangement uses TRBV28 and TRBJ1-2, with 8 nucleotides matching TRBD1. V shed 5 bases, J shed 3 bases, and the junction held 8 bases outside the gene matches. The CDR3 has 15 residues. Per the germline V gene, CDR1 is MDHEN and CDR2 is SYDVKM. The CDR3 region is CASSPGDRFDYGYTF. CDR3 DNA sequence: TGTGCCAGCAGTCCCGGGGACAGGTTTGACTATGGCTACACCTTC.

This clone appeared a single time. A read error may account for a junction end that differs from germline. The V and J genes are TRBV28 and TRBJ1-5; 9 bases are a match to TRBD1. The CDR3 has 15 residues. CDR1 is MDHEN, CDR2 SYDVKM, per germline. The DNA for the CDR3 is TGTGCCAGCAGTACTCACACAGGGGGCTGGGGGCCCCAGAATTTT. It yields the protein CASSTHTGGWGPQNF.

This chain connects TRBV18 to TRBJ2-7; TRBD2 aligns across 13 bases. CDR3 length: 16 residues. The V segment lost 3 bases and the J segment 1 base; nucleotides outside the gene matches: 3. Germline V lookup: CDR1 KGHSH, CDR2 LQKENI. CDR3 DNA: TGTGCCAGCTCACCCGGACTAGCGGGAGTGTCCTACGAGCAGTACTTC. As protein: CASSPGLAGVSYEQYF.

The chain employs TRBV7-2 and TRBJ2-5, with TRBD1 matching 12 bases. The trim removed 5 bases at V and 5 bases at J, leaving 9 bases unmatched. The CDR3 consists of 16 residues. CDR1 SGHTA and CDR2 FQGNSA come from the germline V gene. The CDR3 DNA sequence: TGTGCCAGCAGCCCCCCCCGTGGGACAGGGGGCGAGACCCAGTACTTC. Encoded protein: CASSPPRGTGGETQYF.

In this sample, this clone turned up a few times. The rearrangement joins TRBV7-2 to TRBJ2-1; D call uncertain. The CDR3 sequence is 14 residues long. Germline V gene lookup returns CDR1 SGHTA and CDR2 FQGNSA. V was shortened by 1 base and J by 6 bases, with 10 bases between the two germline ends. CDR3 DNA sequence: TGTGCCAGCAGCTTAGGTCTGGTTAGCAATGAGCAGTTCTTC. Amino acids: CASSLGLVSNEQFF.

The chain combines TRBV13 with TRBJ2-1; D gene unclear. CDR1 is PRHDT and CDR2 is FYEKMQ in the germline V gene (reference sequence). The CDR3 sequence is 18 residues long. V lost 1 base, J lost 0 bases, and 16 bases lay in between. The CDR3 DNA sequence: TGTGCCAGCAGCTTAGCTACCCGTCCCCTAAGCTCCTACAATGAGCAGTTCTTC. This sequence encodes CASSLATRPLSSYNEQFF.

This chain joins TRBV19 and TRBJ1-1, with 7 positions matching TRBD1. Trimming cost V 7 bases and J 0 bases; bases outside gene matches: 11. Per the germline V gene, CDR1 is LNHDA and CDR2 is SQIVND (reference sequence). This CDR3 comprises 16 residues. CDR3: CASIPSTGRMNTEAFF. The CDR3, as DNA: TGTGCCAGTATCCCCTCGACAGGGAGAATGAACACTGAAGCTTTCTTT.

This chain uses TRBV15 with TRBJ2-7, with TRBD1 matching over 10 bases. CDR3 length: 13 residues. Trimming took 5 bases from V and 3 from J; bases not matched to a gene: 1. The V gene's germline CDR1 is LNHNV and CDR2 YYDKDF (reference sequence). The CDR3 spells CATSGDRGYEQYF. DNA of the CDR3: TGTGCCACCAGCGGGGACAGGGGCTACGAGCAGTACTTC.

The table lists this clone with a count of one. V is TRBV7-6 and J is TRBJ1-4, with 8 bases fitting TRBD1. The CDR3 has 16 amino acids. V was clipped by 3 bases and J by 4 bases; unmatched bases: 7. Germline V lookup: CDR1 SGHVS, CDR2 FNYEAQ. CDR3 sequence reads: CASSFRRQGLNEKLFF. The CDR3 nucleotides read TGTGCCAGCAGCTTCCGCCGACAGGGGCTTAATGAAAAACTGTTTTTT.

The rearrangement links TRBV7-9 to TRBJ2-5; the D gene is possibly TRBD2 (5 bases). Germline-derived CDR1 and CDR2 are SEHNR and FQNEAQ (reference sequence). With 1 base removed from V and 4 bases from J, the gap between germline ends came to 13 bases. There are 15 residues in the CDR3. CDR3 in amino acids: CASSLGGYDLETQYF. CDR3 DNA: TGTGCCAGCAGCTTAGGAGGGTATGATTTAGAGACCCAGTACTTC.

The chain links TRBV19 to TRBJ2-1; 10 bases are shared with TRBD2. V shed 1 base and J 10 bases; nucleotides not matched to a gene: 7. Looked up from germline, CDR1 is LNHDA and CDR2 is SQIVND (reference sequence). CDR3 length: 15 residues. This CDR3 is CASSIVLAGAWEQFF. CDR3 nucleotide sequence: TGTGCCAGTAGTATAGTCCTAGCGGGAGCTTGGGAGCAGTTCTTC. The variable domain in full, completed from reference TRBV19 and TRBJ2-1, reads DGGITQSPKYLFRKEGQNVTLSCEQNLNHDAMYWYRQDPGQGLRLIYYSQIVNDFQKGDIAEGYSVSREKKESFPLTVTSAQKNPTAFYLCASSIVLAGAWEQFFGPGTRLTVL.

V and J are TRBV21-1 and TRBJ1-4; TRBD1, as called in the table, went unchecked against the DNA. TRBV21-1 is termed a pseudogene. The CDR3 consists of 18 residues. In nucleotides, the CDR3 is TGTGCCAGCAGCAAATGCAGGGGGTTCCTGCCAACTAATGAAAAACTGTTTTTT. It specifies CASSKCRGFLPTNEKLFF.

This clone has just a few counts. The chain joins TRBV11-3 to TRBJ2-2; 10 bases are shared with TRBD2. This CDR3 spans 17 amino acids. With 1 base clipped from V and 5 bases from J, the junction kept 7 bases outside the gene matches. Germline V gene sequence: CDR1 SGHNT, CDR2 YENEEA. CDR3 sequence: CASSLGASGGKTGELFF. The CDR3 region has the DNA TGTGCCAGCAGCTTAGGGGCTAGCGGGGGAAAAACCGGGGAGCTGTTTTTT.

This sequence joins TRBV7-9 and TRBJ1-2; D not resolved. CDR3 length: 14 residues. Germline V gene data show CDR1 as SEHNR and CDR2 as FQNEAQ (reference sequence). V lost 0 bases to trimming and J lost 4 bases, with 9 bases between them. CDR3 amino acids: CASSLALASYGYTF. DNA of the CDR3: TGTGCCAGCAGCTTAGCTTTAGCCAGCTATGGCTACACCTTC.

This chain's CDR3 is CASSLEQGEGVTQYF. The CDR3 nucleotides read TGTGCCAGCAGTTTAGAACAGGGGGAAGGGGTGACCCAGTACTTC. V is TRBV28 and J is TRBJ2-5; 8 positions match TRBD1. Per germline, CDR1 MDHEN and CDR2 SYDVKM. The ends lost 2 bases at V and 7 bases at J; junction bases unmatched: 9. The CDR3 totals 15 residues.